The following is a TCR beta chain sequence with its context. CDR1 SGHDT and CDR2 YYEEEE come from the germline V gene. V lost 0 bases, J lost 8 bases, and 8 bases lay in between. CDR3 length: 12 residues. These data originate in a study of cytomegalovirus exposure and HLA in healthy donors. The PCR employed 60 Vbeta primers together with 13 Jbeta primers. TCRdb's table, derived via immunoSEQ multiplex PCR, lists solely in-frame clones and lacks some. The top ten hold around 4% of the sample, which has more than 95,000 clones, roughly 79% seen once. The V gene is TRBV5-6, the J gene TRBJ1-1, with no clear D. The TCR comes from a woman aged 25 to 39 in good health and CMV-seronegative. Sequencing was performed on PBMCs. The CDR3 DNA is TGTGCCAGCAGCTTGGTTGGCAGGGAAGCTTTCTTT. It yields the protein CASSLVGREAFF.